This T cell receptor beta chain came from a study of T cell clonotyping in hematopoietic cell transplantation (dated by TCRdb to about 2021). Context from the whole study: A total of 150 or so blood samples were gathered in the study from roughly 37 consecutive transplant recipients along with their related donors. Patient recruitment ran from 2015 to early 2017, and follow-up continued until late 2020 or death.

Study-wide findings and limitations: A decrease in recipient TCR diversity was observed after transplant, and a progressive increase in pathologically expanded clonotypes was seen from day 30 to day 180. Donor and pretransplant recipient Inverse Simpson Index values predicted broader posttransplant TCR repertoire diversity. Only a small fraction of recipient repertoires overlapped donor repertoires, with over 97% appearing de novo at the given depth. The sample size was limited, and CD4 and CD8 repertoire contributions could not be separated because cells were not sorted.

Trimming at the junction amounts to 2 bases on V and 2 bases on J, and the germline ends lie 5 bases apart. For CDR1 and CDR2, the germline V gene (reference sequence) lists GTSNPN and SVGIG. The CDR3, from cysteine to phenylalanine, totals 12 residues. Only the CDR3 DNA stays, 36 bases, in frame from base 1. The immunoSEQ assay, a bias-controlled multiplex PCR with V- and J-specific primers, was used to amplify TCR beta CDR3 regions from genomic DNA. In a second PCR step, a proprietary barcode and Illumina adapter sequences were attached to the CDR3 amplicons. An Illumina MiSeq instrument was used for sequencing of the CDR3 libraries. The original pipeline was this. Export and quality control were performed with immunoSEQ Analyzer 3.0, and downstream analyses were performed with R Bioconductor and Immunarch. Only productive rearrangements in the normalized downsampled data set went into calculating the repertoire metrics. In the normalized cohort, clonotypes with more than 5 templates were defined as pathologically expanded. Repertoire diversity was measured with the Inverse Simpson Index. CMV-specificity analyses were carried out on the non-normalized data set to capture all clonotypes. TCRdb took over this immuneACCESS table, retaining in-frame rearrangements with V and J assigned. Such tables are incomplete; in checked studies, under half of the missing clones stem from an unresolved V gene, and the remainder is unexplained. Clonal size and the V and J genes are those of that table, whereas D and trimming came from the DNA. This sample holds about 16,000 clones; about two thirds were observed only once. The ten largest clones take up 10% to 15% of the sample.

A note on this clone: Its antigen remains unidentified. No much larger clone is present one base from it, and per-base qualities are unavailable. The identical CDR3 is also encoded by other nucleotide sequences in the sample.

Interpreted using the paper, the time point label stands for: 30 days after allo-HCT. Blood from recipients was drawn roughly 28 days before transplant, then again at days 30, 100 and 180 after transplant. Nuclei Lysis Solution was used to extract genomic DNA from fresh or cryopreserved unfractionated peripheral blood mononuclear cells. The chain is assembled from TRBV30 and TRBJ2-3; the D gene lacks a confident call. The sample was PBMCs, taken 30 days after allogeneic stem cell transplant. The clonotype originates from a male patient aged 50 or older who had an allogeneic stem cell transplant from an unrelated donor, so T cells may come from the graft donor. Some clones in this sample may be carry-over from other donors' samples. The CDR3: CAWSLSTDTQYF. The DNA sequence reads TGTGCCTGGAGTCTGTCCACAGATACGCAGTATTTT.